This T cell receptor (beta chain) stems from a study of cytomegalovirus exposure and HLA in healthy donors. About the study: A preliminary data release comprised tens of millions of unique TCRs obtained from HLA-typed donors.

In regard to this clone: Its matching antigen is unknown.

This CDR3 contains 18 residues. Germline lookup yields CDR1 LGHNA and CDR2 YSLEER. The J segment lost 6 bases and the V segment lost 0 bases, leaving 13 bases of the junction unmatched. The study's findings and limits: Most subjects had HLA-A and HLA-B alleles reportedly predicted accurately by TCR beta sequences. A later analysis appeared to link common viral pathogens to several of the most significant clusters.

The PCR was carried out with 60 Vbeta primers and 13 Jbeta primers. Profiling relied on immunoSEQ multiplex PCR, and the TCRdb table lists in-frame clones only, not all of them. Of fewer than 65,000 clones listed, 82% are singletons. This TCR came from a man under 40 in good health and CMV-seronegative. The chain is built from TRBV4-3 and TRBJ2-3, with 9 bases lining up with TRBD2. The sequenced material came from PBMCs. The CDR3 region has the DNA TGCGCCAGCAGCCAAGATCCCATTGCTAGCGGGGCTGCGGATACGCAGTATTTT. Its protein is CASSQDPIASGAADTQYF.